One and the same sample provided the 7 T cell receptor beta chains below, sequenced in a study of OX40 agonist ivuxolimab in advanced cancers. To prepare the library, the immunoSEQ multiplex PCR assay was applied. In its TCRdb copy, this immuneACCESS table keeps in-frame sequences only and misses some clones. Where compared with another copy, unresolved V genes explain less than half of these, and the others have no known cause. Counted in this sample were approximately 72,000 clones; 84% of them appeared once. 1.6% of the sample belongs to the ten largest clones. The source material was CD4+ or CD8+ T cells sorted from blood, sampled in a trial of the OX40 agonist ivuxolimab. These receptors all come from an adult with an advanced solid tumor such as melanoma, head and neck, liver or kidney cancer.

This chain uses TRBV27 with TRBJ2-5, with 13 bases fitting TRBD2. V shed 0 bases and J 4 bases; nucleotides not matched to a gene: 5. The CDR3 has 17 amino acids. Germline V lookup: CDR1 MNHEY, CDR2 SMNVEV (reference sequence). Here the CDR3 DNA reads TGTGCCAGCAGTTTATCATGGACTAGCGGGAGATCAGAGACCCAGTACTTC. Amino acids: CASSLSWTSGRSETQYF.

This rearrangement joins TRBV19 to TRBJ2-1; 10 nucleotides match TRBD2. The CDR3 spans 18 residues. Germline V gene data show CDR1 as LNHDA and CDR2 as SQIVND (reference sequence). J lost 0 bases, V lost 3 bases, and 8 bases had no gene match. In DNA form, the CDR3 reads TGTGCCAGTAGTATCGGGACTAGCGCTTCAAGCTCCTACAATGAGCAGTTCTTC. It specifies CASSIGTSASSSYNEQFF.

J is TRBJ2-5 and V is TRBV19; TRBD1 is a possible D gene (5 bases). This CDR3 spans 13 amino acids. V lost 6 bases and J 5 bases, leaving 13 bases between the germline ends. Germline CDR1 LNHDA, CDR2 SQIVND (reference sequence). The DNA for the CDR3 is TGTGCCAGTAGCAAGAACAAGGGGGAGACCCAGTACTTC. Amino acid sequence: CASSKNKGETQYF.

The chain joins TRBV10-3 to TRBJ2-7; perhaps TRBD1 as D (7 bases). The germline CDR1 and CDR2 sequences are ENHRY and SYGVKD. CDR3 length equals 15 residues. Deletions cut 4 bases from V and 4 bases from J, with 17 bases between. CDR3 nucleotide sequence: TGTGCCATCAGTGGCGGCGGGACAGACTTATACGAGCAGTACTTC. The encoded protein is CAISGGGTDLYEQYF.

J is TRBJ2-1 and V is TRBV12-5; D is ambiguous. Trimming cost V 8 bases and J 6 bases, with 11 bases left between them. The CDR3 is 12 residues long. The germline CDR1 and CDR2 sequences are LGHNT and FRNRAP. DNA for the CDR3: TGTGCTAGTTCTTTAATGGTCAATGAGCAGTTCTTC. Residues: CASSLMVNEQFF.

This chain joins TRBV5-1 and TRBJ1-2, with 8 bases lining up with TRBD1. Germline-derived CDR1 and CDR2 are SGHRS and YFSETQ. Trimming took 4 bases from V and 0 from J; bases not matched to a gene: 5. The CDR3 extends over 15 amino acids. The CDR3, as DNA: TGCGCCAGCAGCCGAACGGGACAGGCTAACTATGGCTACACCTTC. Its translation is CASSRTGQANYGYTF.

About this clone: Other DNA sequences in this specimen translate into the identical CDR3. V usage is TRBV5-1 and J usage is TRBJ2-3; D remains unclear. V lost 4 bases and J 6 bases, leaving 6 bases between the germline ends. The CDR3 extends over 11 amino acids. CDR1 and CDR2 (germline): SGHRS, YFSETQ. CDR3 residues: CASSLGDTQYF. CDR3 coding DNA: TGCGCCAGCAGCCTCGGGGATACGCAGTATTTT.